This TCR beta chain was documented in a study of blood T cell repertoires in COVID-19. Study summary: The origin of the acute and convalescent COVID-19 samples was the United States, Italy and Spain. Sample material is recorded as cDNA or gDNA derived from T cells, B-cell-depleted T cells, or PBMCs.

In the original processing: Scientists estimated how many nucleated cells there were by amplifying reference gene primers. Profiling relied on immunoSEQ multiplex PCR, and the TCRdb table lists in-frame clones only, not all of them. The DNA gave D and trimming, while V, J and clone size come from that table. The sample holds about 230,000 clones, approximately 87% seen once. Germline assignment: CDR1 LNHNV and CDR2 YYDKDF (reference sequence). V gave up 4 bases and J gave up 4 bases; unmatched junction bases: 6. The CDR3 loop spans 14 amino acids. The receptor comes from a woman in her 70s with active or convalescent COVID-19. The chain couples TRBV15 to TRBJ1-1; 7 bases map to TRBD1. Sequenced: peripheral blood. The CDR3 protein is CATSNDRVSTEAFF. The CDR3, as DNA: TGTGCCACCAGCAACGACAGGGTCAGCACTGAAGCTTTCTTT.